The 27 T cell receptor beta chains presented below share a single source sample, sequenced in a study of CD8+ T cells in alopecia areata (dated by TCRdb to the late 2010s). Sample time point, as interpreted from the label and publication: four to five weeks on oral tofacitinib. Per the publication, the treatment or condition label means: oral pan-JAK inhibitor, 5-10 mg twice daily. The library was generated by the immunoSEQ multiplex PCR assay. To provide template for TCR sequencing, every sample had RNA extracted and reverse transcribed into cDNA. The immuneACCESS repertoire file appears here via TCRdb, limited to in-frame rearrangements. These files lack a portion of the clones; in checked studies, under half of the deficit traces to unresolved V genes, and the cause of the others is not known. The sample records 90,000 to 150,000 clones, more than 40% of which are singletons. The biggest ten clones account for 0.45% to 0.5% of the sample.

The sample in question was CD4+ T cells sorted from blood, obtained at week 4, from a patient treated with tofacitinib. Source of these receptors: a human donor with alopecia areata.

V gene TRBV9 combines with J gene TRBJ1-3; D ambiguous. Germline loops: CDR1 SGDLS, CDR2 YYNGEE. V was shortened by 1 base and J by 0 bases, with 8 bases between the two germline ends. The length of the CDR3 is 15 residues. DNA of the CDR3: TGTGCCAGCAGCGTAACTGTAGACTCTGGAAACACCATATATTTT. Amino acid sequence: CASSVTVDSGNTIYF.

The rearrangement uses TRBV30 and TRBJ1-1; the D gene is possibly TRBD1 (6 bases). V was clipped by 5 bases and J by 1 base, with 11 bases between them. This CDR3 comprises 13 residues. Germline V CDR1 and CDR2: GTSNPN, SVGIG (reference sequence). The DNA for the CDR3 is TGTGCCTGGGGAGGACAGACGAACACTGAAGCTTTCTTT. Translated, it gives CAWGGQTNTEAFF.

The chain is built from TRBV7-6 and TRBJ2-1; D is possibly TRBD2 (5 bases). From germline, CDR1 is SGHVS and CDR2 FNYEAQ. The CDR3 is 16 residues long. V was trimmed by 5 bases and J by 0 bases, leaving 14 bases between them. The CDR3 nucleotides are TGTGCCAGCAGCCTTACTAGTTGGGCCTCCTACAATGAGCAGTTCTTC. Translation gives CASSLTSWASYNEQFF.

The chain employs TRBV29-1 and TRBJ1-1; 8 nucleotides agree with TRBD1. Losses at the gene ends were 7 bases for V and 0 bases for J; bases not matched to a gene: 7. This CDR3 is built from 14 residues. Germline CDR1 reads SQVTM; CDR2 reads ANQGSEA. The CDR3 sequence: CSAKRTGMNTEAFF. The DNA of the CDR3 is TGCAGCGCTAAAAGGACAGGGATGAACACTGAAGCTTTCTTT.

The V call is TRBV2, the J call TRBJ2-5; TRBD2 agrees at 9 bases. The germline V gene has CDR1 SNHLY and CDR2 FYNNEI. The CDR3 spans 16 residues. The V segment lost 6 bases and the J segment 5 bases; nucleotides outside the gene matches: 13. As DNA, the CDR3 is TGTGCCAGCAGCGCCCTAGTGATAGCGGGGGTTGAGACCCAGTACTTC. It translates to CASSALVIAGVETQYF.

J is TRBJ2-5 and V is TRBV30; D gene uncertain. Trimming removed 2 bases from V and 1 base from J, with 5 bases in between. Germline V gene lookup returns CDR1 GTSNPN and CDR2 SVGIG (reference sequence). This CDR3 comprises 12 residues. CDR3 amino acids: CAWSNTQETQYF. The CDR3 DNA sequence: TGTGCCTGGAGTAACACCCAAGAGACCCAGTACTTC.

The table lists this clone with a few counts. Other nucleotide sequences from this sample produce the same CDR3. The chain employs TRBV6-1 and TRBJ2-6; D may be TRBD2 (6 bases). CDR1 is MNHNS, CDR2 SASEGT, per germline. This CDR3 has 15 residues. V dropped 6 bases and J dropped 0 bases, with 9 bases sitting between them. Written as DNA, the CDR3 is TGTGCCAGCAGGCTGGGGGGCTCTGGGGCCAACGTCCTGACTTTC. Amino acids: CASRLGGSGANVLTF.

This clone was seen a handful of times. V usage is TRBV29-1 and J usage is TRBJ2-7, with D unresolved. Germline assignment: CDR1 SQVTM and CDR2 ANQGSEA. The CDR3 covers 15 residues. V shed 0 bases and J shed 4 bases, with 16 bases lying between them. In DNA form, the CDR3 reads TGCAGCGTTGAAGATGGGTTGAAGGGAACTTACGAGCAGTACTTC. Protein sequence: CSVEDGLKGTYEQYF.

The CDR3 sequence is CSVEDRGADYGYTF. CDR3 bases: TGCAGCGTTGAAGATCGAGGGGCAGACTATGGCTACACCTTC. The chain combines TRBV29-1 with TRBJ1-2; tentative D call: TRBD1 (5 bases). This CDR3 has 14 amino acids. Germline-derived CDR1 and CDR2 are SQVTM and ANQGSEA. V dropped 0 bases and J dropped 3 bases, with 11 bases sitting between them.

The CDR3 region is CASSPSRQGRYNSPLHF. CDR3 nucleotides: TGTGCCAGCAGCCCTTCTCGACAGGGCCGCTATAATTCACCCCTCCACTTT. The rearrangement joins TRBV27 to TRBJ1-6; 7 bases match TRBD1. Per the germline V gene, CDR1 is MNHEY and CDR2 is SMNVEV (reference sequence). CDR3 length: 17 amino acids. After removal of 6 bases from V and 3 bases from J, the junction contained 11 bases not matched to a gene.

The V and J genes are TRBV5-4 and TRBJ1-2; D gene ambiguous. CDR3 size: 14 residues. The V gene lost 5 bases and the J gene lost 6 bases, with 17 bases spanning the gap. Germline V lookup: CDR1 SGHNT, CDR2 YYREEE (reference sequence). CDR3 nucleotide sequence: TGTGCCAGCAGGCTGGTGGGATCCGGGCATGGCTACACCTTC. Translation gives CASRLVGSGHGYTF.

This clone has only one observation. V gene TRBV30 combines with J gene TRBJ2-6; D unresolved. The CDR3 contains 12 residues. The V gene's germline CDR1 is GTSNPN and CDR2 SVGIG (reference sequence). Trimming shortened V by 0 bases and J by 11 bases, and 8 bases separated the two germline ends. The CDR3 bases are TGTGCCTGGAGTGTACAGCCCGACGTCCTGACTTTC. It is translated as CAWSVQPDVLTF.

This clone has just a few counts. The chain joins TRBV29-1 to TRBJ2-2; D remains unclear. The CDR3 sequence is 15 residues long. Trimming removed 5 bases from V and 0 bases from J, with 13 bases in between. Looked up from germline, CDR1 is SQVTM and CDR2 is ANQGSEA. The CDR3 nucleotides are TGCAGCGTTCTGGACCCTCCCGCGAACACCGGGGAGCTGTTTTTT. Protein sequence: CSVLDPPANTGELFF.

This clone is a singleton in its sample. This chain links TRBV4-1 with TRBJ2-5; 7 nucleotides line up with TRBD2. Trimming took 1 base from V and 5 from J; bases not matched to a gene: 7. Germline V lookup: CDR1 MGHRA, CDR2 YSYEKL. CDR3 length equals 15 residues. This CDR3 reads CASSQGGGSWETQYF. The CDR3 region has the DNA TGCGCCAGCAGCCAAGGGGGAGGGAGTTGGGAGACCCAGTACTTC.

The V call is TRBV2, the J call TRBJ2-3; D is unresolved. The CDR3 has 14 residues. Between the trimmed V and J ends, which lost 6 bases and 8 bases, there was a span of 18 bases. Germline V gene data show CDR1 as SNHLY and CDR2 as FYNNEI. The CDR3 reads CASRFMGREGTQYF. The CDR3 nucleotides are TGTGCCAGCAGATTTATGGGCCGCGAAGGTACGCAGTATTTT.

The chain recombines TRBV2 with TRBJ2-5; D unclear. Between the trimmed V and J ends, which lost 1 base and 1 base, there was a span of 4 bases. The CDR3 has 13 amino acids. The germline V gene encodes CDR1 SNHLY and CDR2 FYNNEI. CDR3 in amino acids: CASSEDGQETQYF. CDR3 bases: TGTGCCAGCAGTGAAGATGGCCAAGAGACCCAGTACTTC. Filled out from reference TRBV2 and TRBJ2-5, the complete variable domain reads EPEVTQTPSHQVTQMGQEVILRCVPISNHLYFYWYRQILGQKVEFLVSFYNNEISEKSEIFDDQFSVERPDGSNFTLKIRSTKLEDSAMYFCASSEDGQETQYFGPGTRLLVL.

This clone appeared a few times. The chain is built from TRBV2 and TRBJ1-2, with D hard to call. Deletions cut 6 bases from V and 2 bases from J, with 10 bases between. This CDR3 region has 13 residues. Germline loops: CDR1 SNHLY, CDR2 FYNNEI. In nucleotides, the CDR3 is TGTGCCAGCAGAATCTCAGCAAACTATGGCTACACCTTC. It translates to CASRISANYGYTF.

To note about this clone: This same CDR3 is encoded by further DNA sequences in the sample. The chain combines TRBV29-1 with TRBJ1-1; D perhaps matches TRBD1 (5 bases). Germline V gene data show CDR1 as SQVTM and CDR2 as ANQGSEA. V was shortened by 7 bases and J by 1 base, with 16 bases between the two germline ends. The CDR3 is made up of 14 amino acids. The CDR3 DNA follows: TGCAGCGCCCGCTGGGGACTGACGAACACTGAAGCTTTCTTT. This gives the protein CSARWGLTNTEAFF. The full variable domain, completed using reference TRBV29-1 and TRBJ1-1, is SAVISQKPSRDICQRGTSLTIQCQVDSQVTMMFWYRQQPGQSLTLIATANQGSEATYESGFVIDKFPISRPNLTFSTLTVSNMSPEDSSIYLCSARWGLTNTEAFFGQGTRLTVV.

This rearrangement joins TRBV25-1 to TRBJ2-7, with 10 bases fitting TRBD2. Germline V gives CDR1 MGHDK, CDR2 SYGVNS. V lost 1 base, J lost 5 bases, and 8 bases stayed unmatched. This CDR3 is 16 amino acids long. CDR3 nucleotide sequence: TGTGCCAGCAGTGAATTACCTAGCGGGAGTCCCCACGAGCAGTACTTC. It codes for CASSELPSGSPHEQYF.

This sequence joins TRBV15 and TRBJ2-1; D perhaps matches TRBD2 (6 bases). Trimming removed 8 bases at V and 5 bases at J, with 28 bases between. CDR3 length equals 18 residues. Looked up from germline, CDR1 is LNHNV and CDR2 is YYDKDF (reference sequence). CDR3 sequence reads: CATALEGLGQTLNNEQFF. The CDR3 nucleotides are TGTGCCACCGCGCTGGAGGGCCTTGGGCAGACGTTAAACAATGAGCAGTTCTTC.

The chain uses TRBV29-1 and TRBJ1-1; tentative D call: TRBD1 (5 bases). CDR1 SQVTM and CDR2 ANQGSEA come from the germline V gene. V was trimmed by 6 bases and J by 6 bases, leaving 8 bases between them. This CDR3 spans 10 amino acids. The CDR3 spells CSVQGPEAFF. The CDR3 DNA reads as TGCAGCGTGCAGGGCCCTGAAGCTTTCTTT.

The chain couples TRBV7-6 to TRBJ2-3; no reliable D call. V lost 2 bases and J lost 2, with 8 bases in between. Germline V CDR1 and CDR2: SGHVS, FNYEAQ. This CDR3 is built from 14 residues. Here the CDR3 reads CASSLFSDTDTQYF. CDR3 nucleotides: TGTGCCAGCAGCTTATTTTCTGACACAGATACGCAGTATTTT. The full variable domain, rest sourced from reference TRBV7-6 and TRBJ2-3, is GAGVSQSPRYKVTKRGQDVALRCDPISGHVSLYWYRQALGQGPEFLTYFNYEAQQDKSGLPNDRFSAERPEGSISTLTIQRTEQRDSAMYRCASSLFSDTDTQYFGPGTRLTVL.

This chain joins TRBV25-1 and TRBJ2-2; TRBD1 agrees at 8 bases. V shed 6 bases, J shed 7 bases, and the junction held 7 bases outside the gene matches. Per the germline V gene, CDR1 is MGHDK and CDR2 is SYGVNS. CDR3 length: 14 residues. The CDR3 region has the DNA TGTGCCAGCAGACCGGACAGGGATTACGGGGAGCTGTTTTTT. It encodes CASRPDRDYGELFF. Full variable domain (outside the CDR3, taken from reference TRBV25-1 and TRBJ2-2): EADIYQTPRYLVIGTGKKITLECSQTMGHDKMYWYQQDPGMELHLIHYSYGVNSTEKGDLSSESTVSRIRTEHFPLTLESARPSHTSQYLCASRPDRDYGELFFGEGSRLTVL.

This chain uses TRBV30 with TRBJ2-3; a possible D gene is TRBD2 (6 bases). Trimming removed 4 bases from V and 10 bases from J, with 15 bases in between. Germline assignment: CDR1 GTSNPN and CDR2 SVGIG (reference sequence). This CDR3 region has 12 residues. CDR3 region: CAWTTSTIAQYF. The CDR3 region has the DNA TGTGCCTGGACTACTAGCACCATCGCGCAGTATTTT. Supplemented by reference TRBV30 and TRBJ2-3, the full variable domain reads SQTIHQWPATLVQPVGSPLSLECTVEGTSNPNLYWYRQAAGRGLQLLFYSVGIGQISSEVPQNLSASRPQDRQFILSSKKLLLSDSGFYLCAWTTSTIAQYFGPGTRLTVL.

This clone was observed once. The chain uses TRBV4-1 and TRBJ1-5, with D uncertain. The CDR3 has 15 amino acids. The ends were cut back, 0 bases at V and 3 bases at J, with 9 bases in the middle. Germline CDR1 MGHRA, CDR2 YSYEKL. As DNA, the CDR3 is TGCGCCAGCAGCCAAGATGGGAGGGACAATCAGCCCCAGCATTTT. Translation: CASSQDGRDNQPQHF.

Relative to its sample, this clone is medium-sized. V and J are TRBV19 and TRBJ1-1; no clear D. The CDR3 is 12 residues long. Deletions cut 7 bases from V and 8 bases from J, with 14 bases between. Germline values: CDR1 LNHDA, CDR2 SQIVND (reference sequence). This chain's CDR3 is CASMGRAGEAFF. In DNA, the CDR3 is TGTGCCAGTATGGGTAGAGCGGGAGAAGCTTTCTTT.

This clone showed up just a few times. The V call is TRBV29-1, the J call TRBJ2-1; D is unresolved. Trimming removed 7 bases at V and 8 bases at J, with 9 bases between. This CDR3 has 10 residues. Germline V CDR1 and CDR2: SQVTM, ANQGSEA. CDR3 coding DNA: TGCAGCGCTGGAGATTATGAGCAGTTCTTC. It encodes CSAGDYEQFF.